These 18 T cell receptor beta chains came from one sample sequenced in a study of persistence of HIV-infected CD4 T cells. These receptors lack a known antigen. Sequencing used immunoSEQ version 4 in survey mode. Clones were sequenced by immunoSEQ multiplex PCR, and TCRdb holds only the in-frame ones, with some missing. Of tens of thousands of clones listed, almost 85% are singletons. Lysates of CMV-infected fibroblasts at approximately 9.6 ug/mL stimulated these cells. Sorted nonresponding memory CD4+ T cells were CD40L-negative, CD69-negative, CD45RO-high. The sample in question was CD4+ T cells sorted from PBMCs after roughly 18-hour stimulation, obtained from a patient who received antiretroviral therapy. Source of these receptors: an adult man with HIV who was CMV-seropositive.

The chain is built from TRBV3-1 (or the pseudogene TRBV3-2) and TRBJ2-1; 8 nucleotides agree with TRBD1. CDR3 length: 16 residues. Germline CDR1 and CDR2: LGHDT and YNNKEL (reference sequence). V lost 0 bases and J lost 3; bases outside the gene matches: 4. CDR3 sequence reads: CASSQEHRGDYNEQFF. The CDR3 DNA reads TGTGCCAGCAGCCAAGAGCACAGGGGGGACTACAATGAGCAGTTCTTC.

The chain uses TRBV19 and TRBJ2-3; possibly TRBD1 or TRBD2 for D (6 bases each). Trimming pared 5 bases from V and 5 bases from J, leaving 14 bases between. Germline V gene data show CDR1 as LNHDA and CDR2 as SQIVND (reference sequence). The CDR3 is made up of 14 amino acids. The CDR3 loop is CASSLRGAGDTQYF. The CDR3 nucleotides read TGTGCCAGTAGTTTAAGGGGGGCCGGAGATACGCAGTATTTT.

The rearrangement joins TRBV7-6 to TRBJ2-1, with D unclear. V lost 0 bases, J lost 10 bases, and 13 bases lay in between. Germline V gene lookup returns CDR1 SGHVS and CDR2 FNYEAQ. CDR3 size: 14 residues. CDR3 loop: CASSLAHPTGEQFF. The DNA for the CDR3 is TGTGCCAGCAGCTTAGCGCACCCTACCGGGGAGCAGTTCTTC. Filled out from reference TRBV7-6 and TRBJ2-1, the complete variable domain reads GAGVSQSPRYKVTKRGQDVALRCDPISGHVSLYWYRQALGQGPEFLTYFNYEAQQDKSGLPNDRFSAERPEGSISTLTIQRTEQRDSAMYRCASSLAHPTGEQFFGPGTRLTVL.

This clone has a handful of counts. V usage is TRBV19 and J usage is TRBJ2-2, with D perhaps assigned TRBD1 or TRBD2 (5 bases each). Germline V CDR1 and CDR2: LNHDA, SQIVND (reference sequence). This CDR3 has 15 residues. The V end was cut by 4 bases, the J end by 4 bases, with 13 bases between. Here the CDR3 DNA reads TGTGCCAGTAGTACGGGACGGGAAATCACCGGGGAGCTGTTTTTT. It translates to CASSTGREITGELFF. The whole variable domain, remainder taken from reference TRBV19 and TRBJ2-2, is DGGITQSPKYLFRKEGQNVTLSCEQNLNHDAMYWYRQDPGQGLRLIYYSQIVNDFQKGDIAEGYSVSREKKESFPLTVTSAQKNPTAFYLCASSTGREITGELFFGEGSRLTVL.

V gene TRBV18 combines with J gene TRBJ2-2; D is unclear. The CDR3 loop spans 15 amino acids. The V end lost 6 bases, the J end lost 7 bases, and 18 bases lay between the germline ends. Germline values: CDR1 KGHSH, CDR2 LQKENI. The CDR3: CASSLDESFLGELFF. DNA for the CDR3: TGTGCCAGCTCTCTTGACGAGAGTTTTCTCGGGGAGCTGTTTTTT.

J is TRBJ1-5 and V is TRBV3-1 (or the pseudogene TRBV3-2); tentatively, D is TRBD1 (5 bases). Germline CDR1 is LGHDT and CDR2 is YNNKEL (reference sequence). Between the trimmed V and J ends, which lost 0 bases and 6 bases, there was a span of 6 bases. The CDR3 length is 13 residues. This CDR3 reads CASSQERGQPQHF. The CDR3 coding sequence is TGTGCCAGCAGCCAAGAGAGGGGTCAGCCCCAGCATTTT.

This clone was recorded only once. J is TRBJ1-3 and V is TRBV6-5, with TRBD1 matching over 7 bases. The junction had 6 bases not matched to a gene; V was cut back by 6 bases and J by 1 base. The CDR3 totals 15 residues. The V gene's germline CDR1 is MNHEY and CDR2 SVGAGI. For the CDR3, the DNA is TGTGCCAGCAGGGGAGGGACAGCGTCTGGAAACACCATATATTTT. This codes for CASRGGTASGNTIYF.

The table lists this clone with a count of one. The chain combines TRBV2 with TRBJ2-2; 8 nucleotides line up with TRBD2. Germline loops: CDR1 SNHLY, CDR2 FYNNEI. CDR3 length equals 15 residues. V dropped 6 bases and J dropped 6; count of bases not matched to a gene: 9. For the CDR3, the DNA is TGTGCCAGCAGGGGGATAGCGGGGTTCTCCGGGGAGCTGTTTTTT. As protein: CASRGIAGFSGELFF. Combining the CDR3 with reference TRBV2 and TRBJ2-2 gives the whole variable domain EPEVTQTPSHQVTQMGQEVILRCVPISNHLYFYWYRQILGQKVEFLVSFYNNEISEKSEIFDDQFSVERPDGSNFTLKIRSTKLEDSAMYFCASRGIAGFSGELFFGEGSRLTVL.

The gene calls are TRBV12-3 or TRBV12-4 and TRBJ1-2; TRBD1 is a possible D gene (6 bases). This CDR3 comprises 13 residues. The germline V and J ends were trimmed by 2 bases and 9 bases, with 13 bases remaining between them. The CDR3 sequence is CASSLTQGLSYTF. The CDR3 DNA reads TGTGCCAGCAGTTTAACACAGGGACTTAGCTACACCTTC.

V gene TRBV18 combines with J gene TRBJ2-3; 8 positions match TRBD2. This CDR3 comprises 16 residues. Unmatched junction bases numbered 13, after V lost 6 bases and J lost 5 bases. Per the germline V gene, CDR1 is KGHSH and CDR2 is LQKENI. CDR3 sequence reads: CASSPGLVAGGDTQYF. In nucleotides, the CDR3 is TGTGCCAGCTCCCCCGGACTAGTCGCGGGAGGAGATACGCAGTATTTT.

A few counts support this clone. V and J are TRBV7-9 and TRBJ1-6; TRBD1 matches 8 bases. With 6 bases clipped from V and 5 bases from J, the junction kept 6 bases outside the gene matches. CDR3 length: 15 residues. Germline V lookup: CDR1 SEHNR, CDR2 FQNEAQ (reference sequence). The CDR3 protein is CASRRDRGNNSPLHF. DNA of the CDR3: TGTGCCAGCAGGCGAGACAGGGGTAATAATTCACCCCTCCACTTT.

V is TRBV7-2 and J is TRBJ2-7, with D unclear. This CDR3 contains 14 residues. Trimming took off 3 bases at V and 0 bases at J, with 9 bases between the two ends. CDR1 is SGHTA, CDR2 FQGNSA, per germline. The CDR3 region is CASSFSALSYEQYF. In DNA form, the CDR3 reads TGTGCCAGCAGCTTTTCCGCCCTCTCCTACGAGCAGTACTTC.

The rearrangement links TRBV18 to TRBJ1-1; D perhaps matches TRBD1 (6 bases). Between the trimmed V and J ends, which lost 1 base and 4 bases, there was a span of 25 bases. CDR1 KGHSH and CDR2 LQKENI come from the germline V gene. The CDR3 has 19 residues. The CDR3 DNA reads TGTGCCAGCTCACCACAGTTCATTAAGGGGTATGAAGGGGGCACTGAAGCTTTCTTT. This sequence encodes CASSPQFIKGYEGGTEAFF.

This rearrangement joins TRBV9 to TRBJ1-1; 10 bases align to TRBD1. The CDR3 is 16 residues long. V trimming: 4 bases; J trimming: 3 bases; junction bases outside the gene matches: 9. Germline V CDR1 and CDR2: SGDLS, YYNGEE. CDR3: CASSPQTGGRYTEAFF. DNA of the CDR3: TGTGCCAGCAGCCCGCAGACAGGGGGCCGGTACACTGAAGCTTTCTTT. Based on the CDR3 plus reference TRBV9 and TRBJ1-1, the full variable domain is DSGVTQTPKHLITATGQRVTLRCSPRSGDLSVYWYQQSLDQGLQFLIQYYNGEERAKGNILERFSAQQFPDLHSELNLSSLELGDSALYFCASSPQTGGRYTEAFFGQGTRLTVV.

The J gene is TRBJ1-3, the V gene TRBV15; D unclear. The CDR3 is 14 residues long. Looked up from germline, CDR1 is LNHNV and CDR2 is YYDKDF (reference sequence). The germline V and J ends were trimmed by 5 bases and 2 bases, with 10 bases remaining between them. The CDR3 here is CATSPTVAGNTIYF. The CDR3 nucleotides read TGTGCCACCAGCCCGACTGTGGCTGGAAACACCATATATTTT.

The V and J genes are TRBV27 and TRBJ2-3; no definite D call. The CDR3 contains 11 residues. V was clipped by 9 bases and J by 0 bases, with 4 bases between them. CDR1 MNHEY and CDR2 SMNVEV come from the germline V gene (reference sequence). In DNA, the CDR3 is TGTGCCAGTCAGAGCACAGATACGCAGTATTTT. Its protein is CASQSTDTQYF.

The genes are TRBV6-1 and TRBJ1-5; D is uncertain. V gave up 2 bases and J gave up 5 bases, with 10 bases separating them. Germline-derived CDR1 and CDR2 are MNHNS and SASEGT. The CDR3 sequence is 14 residues long. The CDR3 region has the DNA TGTGCCAGCAGTGAAACCGGGGTGGATCAGCCCCAGCATTTT. Amino acids: CASSETGVDQPQHF.

V gene TRBV28 combines with J gene TRBJ1-3; no clear D gene. The germline V gene encodes CDR1 MDHEN and CDR2 SYDVKM. Trimming shortened V by 3 bases and J by 0 bases, and 12 bases separated the two germline ends. CDR3 length: 16 residues. Here the CDR3 DNA reads TGTGCCAGCAGTTTCGAAGTAGATGACTCTGGAAACACCATATATTTT. Its translation: CASSFEVDDSGNTIYF.